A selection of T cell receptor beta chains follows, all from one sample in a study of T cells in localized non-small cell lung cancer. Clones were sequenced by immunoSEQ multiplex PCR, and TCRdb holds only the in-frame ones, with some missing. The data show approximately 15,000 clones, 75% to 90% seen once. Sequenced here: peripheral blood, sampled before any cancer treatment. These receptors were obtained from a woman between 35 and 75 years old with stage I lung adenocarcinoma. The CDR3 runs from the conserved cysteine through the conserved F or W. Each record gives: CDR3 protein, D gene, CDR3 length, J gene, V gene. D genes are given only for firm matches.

cdr3_aa: CASSVHSGGASTQYF; d_call: TRBD2; cdr3_length: 15; j_call: TRBJ2-3; v_call: TRBV9
cdr3_aa: CAISDPPRQPYTGELFF; d_call: -; cdr3_length: 17; j_call: TRBJ2-2; v_call: TRBV10-3
cdr3_aa: CAWSVLTSGAFTDTQYF; d_call: TRBD2; cdr3_length: 17; j_call: TRBJ2-3; v_call: TRBV30
cdr3_aa: CASSWTSGGHTDTQYF; d_call: TRBD2; cdr3_length: 16; j_call: TRBJ2-3; v_call: TRBV7-2
cdr3_aa: CASTGTATYEQYF; d_call: TRBD1; cdr3_length: 13; j_call: TRBJ2-7; v_call: TRBV7-9
cdr3_aa: CASSFRRLEAFF; d_call: -; cdr3_length: 12; j_call: TRBJ1-1; v_call: TRBV19
cdr3_aa: CASSYGQGRETQYF; d_call: TRBD1; cdr3_length: 14; j_call: TRBJ2-5; v_call: TRBV7-2
cdr3_aa: CASSPSGEQPQHF; d_call: -; cdr3_length: 13; j_call: TRBJ1-5; v_call: TRBV18
cdr3_aa: CASSLLPRGGDIHEQYF; d_call: -; cdr3_length: 17; j_call: TRBJ2-7; v_call: TRBV7-2
cdr3_aa: CASWGAYEQYF; d_call: -; cdr3_length: 11; j_call: TRBJ2-7; v_call: TRBV6-1
cdr3_aa: CASSIVGQGELFF; d_call: -; cdr3_length: 13; j_call: TRBJ2-2; v_call: TRBV19
cdr3_aa: CASSPRERTNEKLFF; d_call: -; cdr3_length: 15; j_call: TRBJ1-4; v_call: TRBV18
cdr3_aa: CASRSGQSNNEQFF; d_call: TRBD1; cdr3_length: 14; j_call: TRBJ2-1; v_call: TRBV25-1
cdr3_aa: CASRTRGSEGTEAFF; d_call: -; cdr3_length: 15; j_call: TRBJ1-1; v_call: TRBV5-4
cdr3_aa: CASSLAGRSYGYTF; d_call: -; cdr3_length: 14; j_call: TRBJ1-2; v_call: TRBV11-2
cdr3_aa: CASQPSWDRGYNEQFF; d_call: TRBD1; cdr3_length: 16; j_call: TRBJ2-1; v_call: TRBV28
cdr3_aa: CASSPSGKWTGELFF; d_call: -; cdr3_length: 15; j_call: TRBJ2-2; v_call: TRBV18
cdr3_aa: CASSLRDSLSYEQYF; d_call: TRBD1; cdr3_length: 15; j_call: TRBJ2-7; v_call: TRBV5-6
cdr3_aa: CASSPGGPYEQYF; d_call: -; cdr3_length: 13; j_call: TRBJ2-7; v_call: TRBV6-1
cdr3_aa: CASSLMPDTQYF; d_call: -; cdr3_length: 12; j_call: TRBJ2-3; v_call: TRBV7-9
cdr3_aa: CASSQDRIREGTGARSYEQYF; d_call: TRBD1; cdr3_length: 21; j_call: TRBJ2-7; v_call: TRBV4-1
cdr3_aa: CASIERDNYGYTF; d_call: -; cdr3_length: 13; j_call: TRBJ1-2; v_call: TRBV6-6
cdr3_aa: CASSSGPGTGIYEQYF; d_call: TRBD1; cdr3_length: 16; j_call: TRBJ2-7; v_call: TRBV5-1
cdr3_aa: CASSIYRGWGDQPQHF; d_call: -; cdr3_length: 16; j_call: TRBJ1-5; v_call: TRBV21-1
cdr3_aa: CASSDSSDSPLHF; d_call: -; cdr3_length: 13; j_call: TRBJ1-6; v_call: TRBV6-5
cdr3_aa: CASSLELQGNTEAFF; d_call: -; cdr3_length: 15; j_call: TRBJ1-1; v_call: TRBV5-1
cdr3_aa: CASSLPNGGTYNEQFF; d_call: -; cdr3_length: 16; j_call: TRBJ2-1; v_call: TRBV5-4
cdr3_aa: CASSPSENEQFF; d_call: -; cdr3_length: 12; j_call: TRBJ2-1; v_call: TRBV27
cdr3_aa: CASSQVSGTGLGYTF; d_call: -; cdr3_length: 15; j_call: TRBJ1-2; v_call: TRBV4-1
cdr3_aa: CASLPFREAFF; d_call: -; cdr3_length: 11; j_call: TRBJ1-1; v_call: TRBV2
cdr3_aa: CASSFNRGGYTF; d_call: TRBD1; cdr3_length: 12; j_call: TRBJ1-2; v_call: TRBV11-2
cdr3_aa: CAWSVGDETQYF; d_call: -; cdr3_length: 12; j_call: TRBJ2-5; v_call: TRBV30
cdr3_aa: CASSPGGNQPQHF; d_call: -; cdr3_length: 13; j_call: TRBJ1-5; v_call: TRBV5-1
cdr3_aa: CASSRSSGGSYNEQFF; d_call: TRBD2; cdr3_length: 16; j_call: TRBJ2-1; v_call: TRBV5-1
cdr3_aa: CASSFLALYQETQYF; d_call: -; cdr3_length: 15; j_call: TRBJ2-5; v_call: TRBV27
cdr3_aa: CASSDWANNEQFF; d_call: -; cdr3_length: 13; j_call: TRBJ2-1; v_call: TRBV6-4
cdr3_aa: CASSLRSVPGNEKLFF; d_call: -; cdr3_length: 16; j_call: TRBJ1-4; v_call: TRBV5-6
cdr3_aa: CASSPQSQGIAFF; d_call: -; cdr3_length: 13; j_call: TRBJ1-1; v_call: TRBV7-2
cdr3_aa: CASRGGLAVAKNIQYF; d_call: TRBD2; cdr3_length: 16; j_call: TRBJ2-4; v_call: TRBV2
cdr3_aa: CASSYRAGFQPQHF; d_call: -; cdr3_length: 14; j_call: TRBJ1-5; v_call: TRBV6-5
cdr3_aa: CASSASQANTEAFF; d_call: -; cdr3_length: 14; j_call: TRBJ1-1; v_call: TRBV18
cdr3_aa: CASSQDGRIYGYTF; d_call: -; cdr3_length: 14; j_call: TRBJ1-2; v_call: TRBV14
cdr3_aa: CASSIRGDLGYGYTF; d_call: -; cdr3_length: 15; j_call: TRBJ1-2; v_call: TRBV19
cdr3_aa: CARRDYRSNEQFF; d_call: TRBD2; cdr3_length: 13; j_call: TRBJ2-1; v_call: TRBV5-4
cdr3_aa: CASSLGGRSYNEQFF; d_call: TRBD2; cdr3_length: 15; j_call: TRBJ2-1; v_call: TRBV11-3
cdr3_aa: CASSGPSDEQYF; d_call: -; cdr3_length: 12; j_call: TRBJ2-7; v_call: TRBV6-1
cdr3_aa: CASSVQKGNNSPLHF; d_call: -; cdr3_length: 15; j_call: TRBJ1-6; v_call: TRBV6-1
cdr3_aa: CASHNRVLDSMNTEAFF; d_call: -; cdr3_length: 17; j_call: TRBJ1-1; v_call: TRBV10-2